Shown below are 13 T cell receptor beta chains from a single sample sequenced in a study of shared clonotypes between healthy human individuals. Using immunoSEQ multiplex PCR, the repertoire was profiled, and TCRdb retains in-frame clones only, with some absent. The table shows approximately 640,000 clones, with approximately 79% occurring only once. The specimen sequenced was memory CD4+ T cells sorted from blood. This sample's subset: CD45RA-negative fraction. These TCRs come from a woman aged 30 to 39 in good health.

This sequence joins TRBV7-2 and TRBJ2-5, with 8 bases matching TRBD2. V gave up 5 bases and J gave up 5 bases; unmatched junction bases: 10. Germline assignment: CDR1 SGHTA and CDR2 FQGNSA. This CDR3 spans 15 amino acids. Here the CDR3 reads CASSLMGGRYETQYF. The CDR3 region has the DNA TGTGCCAGCAGCCTTATGGGCGGGAGGTATGAGACCCAGTACTTC.

The chain couples TRBV29-1 to TRBJ2-1; the match to TRBD2 covers 8 bases. V gave up 7 bases and J gave up 3 bases; unmatched junction bases: 11. Germline assignment: CDR1 SQVTM and CDR2 ANQGSEA. There are 15 residues in the CDR3. CDR3 nucleotide sequence: TGCAGCGCTATCCGACTGGCGGGAGGCTACAATGAGCAGTTCTTC. Translating it yields CSAIRLAGGYNEQFF.

J is TRBJ2-5 and V is TRBV2, with a possible D match to TRBD1 (6 bases). Germline-derived CDR1 and CDR2 are SNHLY and FYNNEI. The CDR3 length is 14 residues. V was shortened by 4 bases and J by 1 base, with 10 bases between the two germline ends. As DNA, the CDR3 is TGTGCCAGCAGTGGCACAGGGCCCCAAGAGACCCAGTACTTC. Its protein product is CASSGTGPQETQYF.

A remark on this clone: Distinct nucleotide sequences in the sample also encode this CDR3. This CDR3 is CASSLGSGSGNTIYF. The CDR3 nucleotides read TGCGCCAGCAGCTTGGGATCAGGCTCTGGAAACACCATATATTTT. V gene TRBV5-1 combines with J gene TRBJ1-3; the D is unclear. V lost 0 bases and J lost 0, with 7 bases in between. CDR1 and CDR2 from the germline V gene are SGHRS and YFSETQ. The CDR3 sequence is 15 residues long.

The chain combines TRBV6-5 with TRBJ2-7; 9 bases line up with TRBD1. Germline lookup yields CDR1 MNHEY and CDR2 SVGAGI. After removal of 2 bases from V and 4 bases from J, the junction contained 3 bases not matched to a gene. This CDR3 spans 14 amino acids. CDR3 region: CASSYGDRAYEQYF. As DNA, the CDR3 is TGTGCCAGCAGTTACGGGGACAGGGCGTACGAGCAGTACTTC.

The sample holds a few counts of this clone. V and J are TRBV25-1 and TRBJ2-7; D is perhaps TRBD2 (6 bases). The CDR3 is made up of 15 amino acids. Between the trimmed V and J ends, which lost 5 bases and 5 bases, there was a span of 19 bases. Germline CDR1 reads MGHDK; CDR2 reads SYGVNS. The CDR3 spells CASSHQAGTSDEQYF. CDR3 coding DNA: TGTGCCAGCAGTCACCAAGCGGGCACGTCCGACGAGCAGTACTTC.

This chain joins TRBV11-3 and TRBJ2-2; the D gene is possibly TRBD2 (6 bases). V was cut by 4 bases and J by 2 bases, with 11 bases left in between. Germline CDR1 and CDR2: SGHNT and YENEEA. The CDR3 is 15 amino acids. This chain's CDR3 is CASSSGTFNTGELFF. The CDR3 nucleotides are TGTGCCAGCAGCTCCGGGACTTTTAACACCGGGGAGCTGTTTTTT.

The chain uses TRBV30 and TRBJ2-5; 11 nucleotides align to TRBD2. Germline values: CDR1 GTSNPN, CDR2 SVGIG (reference sequence). J was trimmed by 5 bases and V by 2 bases; bases with no gene match: 7. This CDR3 has 15 residues. CDR3 DNA: TGTGCCTGGAGTCCCCTAGCGGGAGGTCGGGAGACCCAGTACTTC. Protein product: CAWSPLAGGRETQYF.

Points on this clone: This CDR3 is also generated by other DNA sequences in the sample. V and J are TRBV2 and TRBJ2-5; D not resolved. The CDR3 length is 10 residues. The ends were cut back, 1 base at V and 6 bases at J, with 0 bases in the middle. CDR1 and CDR2 (germline): SNHLY, FYNNEI. CDR3 sequence (DNA): TGTGCCAGCAGTGAAGAGACCCAGTACTTC. Translated: CASSEETQYF.

In nucleotides, the CDR3 is TGTGCCAGCAGCTCCGGGGTAGCGGGCGTCTCCTTTACCTACGAGCAGTACTTC. Amino acids: CASSSGVAGVSFTYEQYF. This chain connects TRBV7-9 to TRBJ2-7, with 7 bases lining up with TRBD2. V lost 4 bases to trimming and J lost 2 bases; unmatched junction nucleotides: 17. Per the germline V gene, CDR1 is SEHNR and CDR2 is FQNEAQ (reference sequence). The CDR3 sequence is 18 residues long.

This chain links TRBV29-1 with TRBJ1-2; D uncertain. The germline V and J ends were trimmed by 4 bases and 3 bases, with 15 bases remaining between them. The germline V gene encodes CDR1 SQVTM and CDR2 ANQGSEA. This CDR3 comprises 14 residues. The CDR3 reads CSVGTAATDYGYTF. As DNA, the CDR3 is TGCAGCGTTGGGACCGCCGCAACGGACTATGGCTACACCTTC.

Remarks on this clone: Other DNA sequences in this sample translate to the same CDR3. The chain couples TRBV18 to TRBJ1-4; 7 positions agree with TRBD1. Per the germline V gene, CDR1 is KGHSH and CDR2 is LQKENI. The CDR3 covers 13 residues. V shed 6 bases, J shed 5 bases, and the junction held 3 bases outside the gene matches. Here the CDR3 DNA reads TGTGCCAGCTCCCTGGGACAGAATGAAAAACTGTTTTTT. Translating it yields CASSLGQNEKLFF.

Written as DNA, the CDR3 is TGTGCCAGCAGCGTAGCTTACGGCTCCTACAATGAGCAGTTCTTC. Translated, it gives CASSVAYGSYNEQFF. The chain joins TRBV9 to TRBJ2-1; D remains ambiguous. CDR1 SGDLS and CDR2 YYNGEE come from the germline V gene. The CDR3 extends over 15 amino acids. Trimming removed 0 bases from V and 0 bases from J, with 7 bases in between.